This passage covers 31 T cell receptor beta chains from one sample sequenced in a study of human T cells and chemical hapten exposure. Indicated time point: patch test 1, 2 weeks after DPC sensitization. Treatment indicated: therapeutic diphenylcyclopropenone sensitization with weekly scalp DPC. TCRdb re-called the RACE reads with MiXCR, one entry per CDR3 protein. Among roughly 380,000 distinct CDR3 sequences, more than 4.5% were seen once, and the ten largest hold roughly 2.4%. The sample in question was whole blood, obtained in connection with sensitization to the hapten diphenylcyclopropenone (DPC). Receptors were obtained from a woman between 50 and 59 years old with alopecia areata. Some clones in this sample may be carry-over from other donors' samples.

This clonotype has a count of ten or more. For the CDR3, the DNA is TGTGCCAGTAGTATAGTGGCAGGGATGTACGAGCAGTACTTC. Residues: CASSIVAGMYEQYF. This chain joins TRBV19 and TRBJ2-7; perhaps TRBD1 as D (5 bases). The germline CDR1 and CDR2 sequences are LNHDA and SQIVND (reference sequence). There are 14 residues in the CDR3. V lost 1 base, J lost 4 bases, and 11 bases lay in between. Filled out from reference TRBV19 and TRBJ2-7, the complete variable domain reads DGGITQSPKYLFRKEGQNVTLSCEQNLNHDAMYWYRQDPGQGLRLIYYSQIVNDFQKGDIAEGYSVSREKKESFPLTVTSAQKNPTAFYLCASSIVAGMYEQYFGPGTRLTVT.

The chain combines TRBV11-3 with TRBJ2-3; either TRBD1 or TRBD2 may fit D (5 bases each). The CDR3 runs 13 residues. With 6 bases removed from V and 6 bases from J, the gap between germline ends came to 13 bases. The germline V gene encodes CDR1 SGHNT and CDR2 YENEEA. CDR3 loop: CASSRRWGDTQYF. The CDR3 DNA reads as TGTGCCAGCAGTAGGAGGTGGGGCGATACGCAGTATTTT.

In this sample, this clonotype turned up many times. As DNA, the CDR3 is TGTGCCAGCAGGCTAACAGGGACTGGGGCCAACGTCCTGACTTTC. Translated: CASRLTGTGANVLTF. The J gene is TRBJ2-6, the V gene TRBV5-8, with D possibly being TRBD1 (6 bases). CDR1 is SGHTS, CDR2 YDEGEE, per germline. The CDR3 consists of 15 residues. The V and J ends lost 5 bases and 2 bases respectively, with 11 bases between them.

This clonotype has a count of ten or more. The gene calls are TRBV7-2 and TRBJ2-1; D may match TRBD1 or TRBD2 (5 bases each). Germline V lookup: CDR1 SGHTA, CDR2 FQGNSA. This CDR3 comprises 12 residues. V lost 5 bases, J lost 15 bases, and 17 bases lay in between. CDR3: CASSPPSTGGFF. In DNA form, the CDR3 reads TGTGCCAGCAGCCCACCCAGTACTGGGGGGTTCTTC.

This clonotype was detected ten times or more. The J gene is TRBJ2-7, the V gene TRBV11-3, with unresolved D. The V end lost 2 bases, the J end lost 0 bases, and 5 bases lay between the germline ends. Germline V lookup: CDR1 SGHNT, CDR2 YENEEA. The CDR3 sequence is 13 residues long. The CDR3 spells CASSLQASYEQYF. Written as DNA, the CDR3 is TGTGCCAGCAGCTTACAGGCCTCCTACGAGCAGTACTTC.

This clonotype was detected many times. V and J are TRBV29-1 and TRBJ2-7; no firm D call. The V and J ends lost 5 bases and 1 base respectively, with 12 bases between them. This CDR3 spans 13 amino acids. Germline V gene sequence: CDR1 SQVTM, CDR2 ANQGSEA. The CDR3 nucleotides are TGCAGCGTTCCCGGGCGGTTTTCCTACGAGCAGTACTTC. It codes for CSVPGRFSYEQYF.

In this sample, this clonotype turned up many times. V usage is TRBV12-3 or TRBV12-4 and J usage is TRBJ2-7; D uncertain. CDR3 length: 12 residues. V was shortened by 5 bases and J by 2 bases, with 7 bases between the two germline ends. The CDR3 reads CASSPVPYEQYF. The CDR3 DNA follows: TGTGCCAGCAGTCCAGTTCCCTACGAGCAGTACTTC.

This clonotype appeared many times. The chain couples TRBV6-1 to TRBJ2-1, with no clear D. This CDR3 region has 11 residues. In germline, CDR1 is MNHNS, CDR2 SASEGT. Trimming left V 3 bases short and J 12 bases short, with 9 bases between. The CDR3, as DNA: TGTGCCAGCAGTGAGATCAGTGGGCAGTTCTTC. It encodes CASSEISGQFF.

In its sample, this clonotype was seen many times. The CDR3 DNA follows: TGTGCCAGCGGTCACGTGAGTTTACCCCCAGATACGCAGTATTTT. Its translation is CASGHVSLPPDTQYF. V usage is TRBV27 and J usage is TRBJ2-3; D is uncertain. Germline lookup yields CDR1 MNHEY and CDR2 SMNVEV (reference sequence). V dropped 8 bases and J dropped 4 bases, with 19 bases sitting between them. The CDR3 has 15 amino acids.

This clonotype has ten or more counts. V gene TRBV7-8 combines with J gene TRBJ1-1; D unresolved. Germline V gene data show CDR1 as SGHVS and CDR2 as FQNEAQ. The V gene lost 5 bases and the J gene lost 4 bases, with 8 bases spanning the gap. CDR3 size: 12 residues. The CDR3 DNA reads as TGTGCCAGCAGCCACCGGGGCACTGAAGCTTTCTTT. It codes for CASSHRGTEAFF.

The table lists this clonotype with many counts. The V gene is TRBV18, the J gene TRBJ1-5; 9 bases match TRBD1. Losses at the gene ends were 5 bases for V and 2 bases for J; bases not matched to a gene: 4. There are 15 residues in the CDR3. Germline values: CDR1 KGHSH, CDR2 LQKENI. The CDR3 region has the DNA TGTGCCAGCTCAATAGACAGGGGGGGCAATCAGCCCCAGCATTTT. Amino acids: CASSIDRGGNQPQHF.

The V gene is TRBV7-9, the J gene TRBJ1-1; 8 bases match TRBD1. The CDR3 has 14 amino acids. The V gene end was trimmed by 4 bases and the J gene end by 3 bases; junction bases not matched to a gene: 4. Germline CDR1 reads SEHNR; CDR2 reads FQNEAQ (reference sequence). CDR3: CASSSGGSDTEAFF. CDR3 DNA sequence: TGTGCCAGCAGCTCAGGGGGCTCTGACACTGAAGCTTTCTTT. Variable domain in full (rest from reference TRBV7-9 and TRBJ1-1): DTGVSQNPRHKITKRGQNVTFRCDPISEHNRLYWYRQTLGQGPEFLTYFQNEAQLEKSRLLSDRFSAERPKGSFSTLEIQRTEQGDSAMYLCASSSGGSDTEAFFGQGTRLTVV.

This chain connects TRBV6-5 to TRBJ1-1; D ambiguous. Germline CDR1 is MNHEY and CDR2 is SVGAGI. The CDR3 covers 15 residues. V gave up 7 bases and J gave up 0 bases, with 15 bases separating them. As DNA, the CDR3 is TGTGCCAGCATAAAAGGTCGGCAAATGAACACTGAAGCTTTCTTT. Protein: CASIKGRQMNTEAFF.

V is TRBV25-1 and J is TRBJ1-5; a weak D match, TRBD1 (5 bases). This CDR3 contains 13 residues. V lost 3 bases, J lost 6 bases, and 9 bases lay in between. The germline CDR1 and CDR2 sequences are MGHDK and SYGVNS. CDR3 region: CASSESGFQPQHF. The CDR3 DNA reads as TGTGCCAGCAGTGAGTCAGGGTTTCAGCCCCAGCATTTT.

Here the CDR3 DNA reads TGTGCCAGCAGCTTAGTGGGGGCGGGAGTGGCAGATACGCAGTATTTT. It specifies CASSLVGAGVADTQYF. V is TRBV7-2 and J is TRBJ2-3; D perhaps matches TRBD2 (7 bases). The CDR3 sequence is 16 residues long. V was trimmed by 1 base and J by 4 bases, leaving 15 bases between them. The germline gives CDR1 SGHTA, CDR2 FQGNSA.

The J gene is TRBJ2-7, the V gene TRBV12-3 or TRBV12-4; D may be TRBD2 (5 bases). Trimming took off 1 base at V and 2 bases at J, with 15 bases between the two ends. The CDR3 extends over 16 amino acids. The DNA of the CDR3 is TGTGCCAGCAGTTTAGGCGTGCAGCGGAGGACCTACGAGCAGTACTTC. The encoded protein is CASSLGVQRRTYEQYF.

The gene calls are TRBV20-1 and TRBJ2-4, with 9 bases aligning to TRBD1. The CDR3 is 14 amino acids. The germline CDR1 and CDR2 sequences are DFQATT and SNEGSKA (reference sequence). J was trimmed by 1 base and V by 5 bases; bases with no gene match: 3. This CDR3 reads CSAPDRGAKNIQYF. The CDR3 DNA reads TGCAGTGCTCCTGACAGGGGGGCCAAAAACATTCAGTACTTC.

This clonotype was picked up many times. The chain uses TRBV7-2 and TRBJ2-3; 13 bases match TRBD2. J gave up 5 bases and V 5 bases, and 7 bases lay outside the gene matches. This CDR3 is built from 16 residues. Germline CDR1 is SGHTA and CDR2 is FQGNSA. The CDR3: CASSRRLAGGRDTQYF. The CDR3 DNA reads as TGTGCCAGCAGCCGGAGACTAGCGGGAGGTAGAGATACGCAGTATTTT.

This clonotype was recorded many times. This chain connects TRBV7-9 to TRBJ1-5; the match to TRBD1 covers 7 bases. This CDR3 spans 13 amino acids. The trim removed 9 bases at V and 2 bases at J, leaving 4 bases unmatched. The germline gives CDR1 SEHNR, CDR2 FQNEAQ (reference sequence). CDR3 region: CASGTAGNQPQHF. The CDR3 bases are TGTGCCAGTGGGACAGCGGGCAATCAGCCCCAGCATTTT.

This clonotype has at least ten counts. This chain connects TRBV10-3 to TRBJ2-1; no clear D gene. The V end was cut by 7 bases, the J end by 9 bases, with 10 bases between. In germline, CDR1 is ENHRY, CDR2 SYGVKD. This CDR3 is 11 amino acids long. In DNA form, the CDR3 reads TGTGCCATCAATGGGCTGGGTGAGCAGTTCTTC. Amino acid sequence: CAINGLGEQFF.

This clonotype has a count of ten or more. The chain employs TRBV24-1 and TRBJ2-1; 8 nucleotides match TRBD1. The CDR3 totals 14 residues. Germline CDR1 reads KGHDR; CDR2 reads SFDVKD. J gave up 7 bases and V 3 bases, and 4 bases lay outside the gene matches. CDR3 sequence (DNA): TGTGCCACCAGTGATCCCTGGACAGGGAATGAGCAGTTCTTC. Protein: CATSDPWTGNEQFF.

In nucleotides, the CDR3 is TGTGCCAGTAGTATAGAACGGAACAATCAGCCCCAGCATTTT. Its translation is CASSIERNNQPQHF. The rearrangement uses TRBV19 and TRBJ1-5; D not resolved. CDR1 and CDR2 from the germline V gene are LNHDA and SQIVND (reference sequence). This CDR3 comprises 14 residues. V lost 0 bases, J lost 3 bases, and 6 bases lay in between.

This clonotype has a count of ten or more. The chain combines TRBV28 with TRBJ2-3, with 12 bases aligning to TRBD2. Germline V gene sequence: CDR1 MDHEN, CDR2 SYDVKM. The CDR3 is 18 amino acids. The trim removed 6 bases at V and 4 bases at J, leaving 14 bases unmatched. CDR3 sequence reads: CASSQLGDTSGRSDTQYF. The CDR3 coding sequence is TGTGCCAGCAGCCAATTGGGGGACACTAGCGGGAGGTCAGATACGCAGTATTTT.

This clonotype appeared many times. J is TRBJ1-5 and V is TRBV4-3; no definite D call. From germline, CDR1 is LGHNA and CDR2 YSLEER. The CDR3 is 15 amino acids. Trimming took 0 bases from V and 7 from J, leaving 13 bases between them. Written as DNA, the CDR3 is TGCGCCAGCAGCCAAGATATGGGGATAGGACAGCCCCAGCATTTT. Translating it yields CASSQDMGIGQPQHF.

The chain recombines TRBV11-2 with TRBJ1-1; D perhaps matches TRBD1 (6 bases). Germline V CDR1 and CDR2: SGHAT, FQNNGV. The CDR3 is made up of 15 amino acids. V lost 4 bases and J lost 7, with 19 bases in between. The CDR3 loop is CASSSRQTSTGEAFF. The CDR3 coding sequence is TGTGCCAGCAGCTCCCGACAGACTTCGACAGGTGAAGCTTTCTTT.

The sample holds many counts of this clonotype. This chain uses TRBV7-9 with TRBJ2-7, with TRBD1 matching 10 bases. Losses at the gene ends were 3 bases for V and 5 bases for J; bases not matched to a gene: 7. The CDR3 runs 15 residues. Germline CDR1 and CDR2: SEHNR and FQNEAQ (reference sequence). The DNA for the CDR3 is TGTGCCAGCAGCTTGAGACAGGGGGCTCACGACGAGCAGTACTTC. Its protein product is CASSLRQGAHDEQYF. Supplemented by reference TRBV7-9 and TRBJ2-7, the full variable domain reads DTGVSQNPRHKITKRGQNVTFRCDPISEHNRLYWYRQTLGQGPEFLTYFQNEAQLEKSRLLSDRFSAERPKGSFSTLEIQRTEQGDSAMYLCASSLRQGAHDEQYFGPGTRLTVT.

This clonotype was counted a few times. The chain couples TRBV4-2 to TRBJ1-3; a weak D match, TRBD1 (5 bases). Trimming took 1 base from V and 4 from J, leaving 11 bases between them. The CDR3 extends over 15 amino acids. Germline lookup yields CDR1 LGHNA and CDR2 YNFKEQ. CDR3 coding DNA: TGTGCCAGCAGCCAAGGAATTCCAGGGGGAAACACCATATATTTT. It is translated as CASSQGIPGGNTIYF.

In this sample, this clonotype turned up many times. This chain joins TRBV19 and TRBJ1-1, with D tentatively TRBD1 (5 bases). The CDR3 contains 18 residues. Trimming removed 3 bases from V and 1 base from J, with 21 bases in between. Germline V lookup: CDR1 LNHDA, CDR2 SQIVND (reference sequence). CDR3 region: CASSITVSGVNRNTEAFF. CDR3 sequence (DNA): TGTGCCAGTAGTATTACGGTTTCGGGGGTTAATAGGAACACTGAAGCTTTCTTT.

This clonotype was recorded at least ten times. The CDR3 is CASSLAIPLIGSEAFF. CDR3 nucleotide sequence: TGTGCCAGCAGTTTAGCTATCCCCTTAATAGGGTCTGAAGCTTTCTTT. The chain recombines TRBV12-3 or TRBV12-4 with TRBJ1-1; D gene uncertain. CDR3 size: 16 residues. V was trimmed by 0 bases and J by 6 bases, leaving 17 bases between them.

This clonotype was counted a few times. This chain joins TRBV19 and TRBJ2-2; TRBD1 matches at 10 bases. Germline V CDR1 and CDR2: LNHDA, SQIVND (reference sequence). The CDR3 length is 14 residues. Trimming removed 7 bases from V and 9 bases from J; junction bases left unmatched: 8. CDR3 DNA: TGTGCCAGTAAGGGACAGGGGACGTGGCGGGAGCTGTTTTTT. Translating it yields CASKGQGTWRELFF.

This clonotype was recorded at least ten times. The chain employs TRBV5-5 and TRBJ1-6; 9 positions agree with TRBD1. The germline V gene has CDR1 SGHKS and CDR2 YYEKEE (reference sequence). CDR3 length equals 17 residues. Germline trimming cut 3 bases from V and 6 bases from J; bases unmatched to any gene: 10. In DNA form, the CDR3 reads TGTGCCAGCAGCTCTCTACAGGGGGCTGAATTTAATTCACCCCTCCACTTT. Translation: CASSSLQGAEFNSPLHF.